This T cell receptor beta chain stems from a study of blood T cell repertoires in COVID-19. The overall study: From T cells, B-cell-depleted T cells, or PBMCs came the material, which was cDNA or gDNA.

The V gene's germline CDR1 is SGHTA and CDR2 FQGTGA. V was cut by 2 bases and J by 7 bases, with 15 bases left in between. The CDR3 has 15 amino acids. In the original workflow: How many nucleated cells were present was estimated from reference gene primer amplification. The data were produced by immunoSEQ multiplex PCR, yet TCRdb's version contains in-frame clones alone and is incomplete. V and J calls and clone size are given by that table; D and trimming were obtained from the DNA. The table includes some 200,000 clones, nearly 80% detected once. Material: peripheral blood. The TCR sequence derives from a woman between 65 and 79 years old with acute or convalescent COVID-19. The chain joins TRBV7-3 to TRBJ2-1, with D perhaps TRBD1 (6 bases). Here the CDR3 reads CASSLSQGSGNEQFF. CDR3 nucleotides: TGTGCCAGCAGCTTATCACAGGGTTCAGGAAATGAGCAGTTCTTC.